This T cell receptor beta chain was profiled in a study of beta chain features in type 1 diabetes. At the level of the study: Comparable age, gender and cell yields were observed in patients relative to healthy donors. Study results and limitations: A greater similarity of naive, central memory and Treg TCRB repertoires was seen among patients than among healthy donors. TCRB CDR3s from Type 1 diabetes patients were moderately but significantly shorter in all four CD4+ subsets.

Reverse transcription of all isolated RNA meant that expressed TCRB transcripts were sequenced. Only in-frame clones appear in the TCRdb table, and some are missing; sequencing was by immunoSEQ multiplex PCR. This sample has about 650,000 clones, with around 12% found just once. Regarding this clone: Antigen: not known.

Stem cell-like memory, regulatory, central memory and naive CD4+ cells were sorted via CD45RO/CCR7/CD25/CD127/CD95/CD27. The germline V and J ends were trimmed by 1 base and 4 bases, with 4 bases remaining between them. Looked up from germline, CDR1 is SGHRS and CDR2 is YFSETQ. The CDR3 is 12 amino acids. Source material: naive CD4+ T cells from blood. The TCR comes from a man aged 25-45 years with type 1 diabetes. V and J are TRBV5-1 and TRBJ2-3; D gene uncertain. This CDR3 is CASSLRADTQYF. For the CDR3, the DNA is TGCGCCAGCAGCTTGCGGGCAGATACGCAGTATTTT.